This TCR beta chain stems from a study of T cell repertoires in cytomegalovirus infection. A single record per CDR3 protein comes from TCRdb applying MiXCR to the reads. The repertoire holds approximately 500,000 distinct CDR3 sequences, with about 26% as singletons. In germline, CDR1 is SGHVS, CDR2 FQNEAQ. Trimming cost V 2 bases and J 5 bases, with 15 bases left between them. This CDR3 region has 16 residues. Comments on this clonotype: The antigen is undetermined.

Study results and limitations: Across the ex vivo response, the dominant clonotypes were HLA-C-restricted CMV-specific TCR beta clonotypes.

Material for sequencing was PBMCs. The TCR originated in a human donor in good health (CMV status not recorded). Some clones in this sample may be carry-over from other donors' samples. The V gene is TRBV7-8, the J gene TRBJ2-2; D is undetermined. The CDR3 is CASSLRRTSPTGELFF. The CDR3 nucleotides are TGTGCCAGCAGCTTAAGGAGAACATCTCCGACCGGGGAGCTGTTTTTT.